The 20 T cell receptor beta chains presented below share a single source sample, sequenced in a study of cytomegalovirus exposure and HLA in healthy donors. The method was immunoSEQ multiplex PCR; TCRdb's version includes in-frame clones alone and lacks a portion of them. The top ten clones hold about 2.1% of a sample with 70,000 or so clones, 94% of them seen once. The material sequenced was PBMCs. These receptors all stem from a woman younger than 35 in good health and CMV-seropositive.

The chain links TRBV7-9 to TRBJ1-1; TRBD1 is a possible D gene (6 bases). CDR1 and CDR2 from the germline V gene are SEHNR and FQNEAQ (reference sequence). The CDR3 covers 14 residues. V lost 8 bases to trimming and J lost 4 bases, with 17 bases between them. CDR3 sequence: CASGDGQLATEAFF. In DNA form, the CDR3 reads TGTGCCAGCGGGGATGGACAGTTGGCCACTGAAGCTTTCTTT.

The chain joins TRBV2 to TRBJ1-1, with 7 positions matching TRBD1. The germline CDR1 and CDR2 sequences are SNHLY and FYNNEI. The CDR3 consists of 16 residues. J was trimmed by 2 bases and V by 5 bases; bases with no gene match: 11. The CDR3 is CASSRWTGQSNTEAFF. DNA of the CDR3: TGTGCCAGCAGTCGCTGGACAGGACAGAGTAACACTGAAGCTTTCTTT.

The rearrangement links TRBV4-1 to TRBJ1-5; D possibly corresponds to TRBD1 (6 bases). V gave up 1 base and J gave up 4 bases, with 14 bases separating them. The germline V gene has CDR1 MGHRA and CDR2 YSYEKL. CDR3 length equals 16 residues. DNA for the CDR3: TGCGCCAGCAGCCAAGTATGGGGGCAGATGAATCAGCCCCAGCATTTT. This encodes CASSQVWGQMNQPQHF.

The chain uses TRBV7-8 and TRBJ2-5; the match to TRBD1 covers 7 bases. The CDR3 is 14 residues long. Germline-derived CDR1 and CDR2 are SGHVS and FQNEAQ. Losses at the gene ends were 2 bases for V and 1 base for J; bases not matched to a gene: 1. This chain's CDR3 is CASSLYRGQETQYF. The CDR3 DNA sequence: TGTGCCAGCAGCTTATACAGGGGCCAAGAGACCCAGTACTTC.

This clone was detected once. The rearrangement joins TRBV4-2 to TRBJ2-7; D is unclear. The V gene lost 0 bases and the J gene lost 2 bases, with 14 bases spanning the gap. Germline-derived CDR1 and CDR2 are LGHNA and YNFKEQ. This CDR3 comprises 16 residues. CDR3 residues: CASSQDGGWAAYEQYF. Here the CDR3 DNA reads TGTGCCAGCAGCCAAGATGGTGGCTGGGCAGCCTACGAGCAGTACTTC.

The V gene is TRBV7-9, the J gene TRBJ1-2; unclear D gene. Germline loops: CDR1 SEHNR, CDR2 FQNEAQ (reference sequence). Deletions cut 0 bases from V and 3 bases from J, with 5 bases between. The CDR3 has 13 residues. CDR3 coding DNA: TGTGCCAGCAGCTTAGCCAGCGACTATGGCTACACCTTC. The encoded protein is CASSLASDYGYTF.

Concerning this clone: One junction end does not reproduce the germline sequence, and a read error may be involved. The chain couples TRBV6-1 to TRBJ1-4; 8 positions match TRBD1. This CDR3 has 14 residues. CDR1 is MNHNS and CDR2 is SASEGT in the germline V gene. DNA for the CDR3: TGTGCCAGCAGCGCGACAGGGGCTAACGAAAAACTGTTTTTT. This gives the protein CASSATGANEKLFF.

The chain combines TRBV7-8 with TRBJ2-7, with 7 bases fitting TRBD2. The V segment lost 5 bases and the J segment 0 bases; nucleotides outside the gene matches: 10. The CDR3 runs 16 residues. Germline loops: CDR1 SGHVS, CDR2 FQNEAQ. CDR3 protein: CASSEALAVYSYEQYF. The CDR3 nucleotides read TGTGCCAGCAGCGAGGCTCTAGCGGTGTACTCCTACGAGCAGTACTTC.

CDR3 sequence (DNA): TGTGCCAGCACCCTCCGGAGGGACAGGGGGCGCACAGATACGCAGTATTTT. This sequence encodes CASTLRRDRGRTDTQYF. This chain uses TRBV7-2 with TRBJ2-3, with 12 bases matching TRBD1. Germline V gives CDR1 SGHTA, CDR2 FQGNSA. With V trimmed by 7 bases and J by 1 base, 9 bases remained unmatched. The CDR3 is 17 residues long.

The chain couples TRBV5-4 to TRBJ2-3, with 8 bases matching TRBD2. This CDR3 has 15 residues. J gave up 3 bases and V 4 bases, and 7 bases lay outside the gene matches. CDR1 is SGHNT and CDR2 is YYREEE in the germline V gene (reference sequence). CDR3 sequence: CASSPGGAGTDTQYF. As DNA, the CDR3 is TGTGCCAGCAGCCCGGGGGGGGCGGGGACAGATACGCAGTATTTT. Full variable domain (outside the CDR3, taken from reference TRBV5-4 and TRBJ2-3): ETGVTQSPTHLIKTRGQQVTLRCSSQSGHNTVSWYQQALGQGPQFIFQYYREEENGRGNFPPRFSGLQFPNYSSELNVNALELDDSALYLCASSPGGAGTDTQYFGPGTRLTVL.

This clone was detected only once. V is TRBV30 and J is TRBJ2-5; D is possibly TRBD2 (6 bases). CDR3 length equals 14 residues. Germline V gene data show CDR1 as GTSNPN and CDR2 as SVGIG (reference sequence). V gave up 1 base and J gave up 0 bases, with 9 bases separating them. CDR3 loop: CAWSGGRYQETQYF. As DNA, the CDR3 is TGTGCCTGGAGTGGTGGGAGGTACCAAGAGACCCAGTACTTC.

The chain is built from TRBV6-4 and TRBJ2-5; 9 bases align to TRBD2. The CDR3 totals 18 residues. Unmatched junction bases numbered 13, after V lost 3 bases and J lost 2 bases. The germline V gene has CDR1 MRHNA and CDR2 SNTAGT. In nucleotides, the CDR3 is TGTGCCAGCAGTGATAGCCCGGGACTAGCTATAGATCAAGAGACCCAGTACTTC. Translated: CASSDSPGLAIDQETQYF.

V gene TRBV18 combines with J gene TRBJ2-7, with D uncertain. The CDR3 covers 15 residues. V was clipped by 2 bases and J by 2 bases, with 13 bases between them. Looked up from germline, CDR1 is KGHSH and CDR2 is LQKENI. The CDR3 loop reads CASSPIRSLAYEQYF. DNA for the CDR3: TGTGCCAGCTCACCAATTAGAAGTCTAGCCTACGAGCAGTACTTC. Based on the CDR3 plus reference TRBV18 and TRBJ2-7, the full variable domain is NAGVMQNPRHLVRRRGQEARLRCSPMKGHSHVYWYRQLPEEGLKFMVYLQKENIIDESGMPKERFSAEFPKEGPSILRIQQVVRGDSAAYFCASSPIRSLAYEQYFGPGTRLTVT.

The rearrangement joins TRBV7-2 to TRBJ2-1, with TRBD1 identical over 7 bases. CDR1 is SGHTA, CDR2 FQGNSA, per germline. The CDR3 consists of 15 residues. With 5 bases clipped from V and 5 bases from J, the junction kept 9 bases outside the gene matches. The DNA of the CDR3 is TGTGCCAGCAGCCAAACAGGGGTTCCCAACAATGAGCAGTTCTTC. As protein: CASSQTGVPNNEQFF. The full variable domain, completed using reference TRBV7-2 and TRBJ2-1, is GAGVSQSPSNKVTEKGKDVELRCDPISGHTALYWYRQSLGQGLEFLIYFQGNSAPDKSGLPSDRFSAERTGGSVSTLTIQRTQQEDSAVYLCASSQTGVPNNEQFFGPGTRLTVL.

This clone was counted a single time. V and J are TRBV2 and TRBJ1-5; TRBD1 matches 11 bases. The length of the CDR3 is 19 residues. Trimming took 6 bases from V and 2 from J; bases not matched to a gene: 15. Germline assignment: CDR1 SNHLY and CDR2 FYNNEI. The CDR3 DNA is TGTGCCAGCAGGGCGGCCGGGACAGGGGGTCGTGTCGGCAATCAGCCCCAGCATTTT. This encodes CASRAAGTGGRVGNQPQHF.

The J gene is TRBJ1-1, the V gene TRBV19, with 9 bases fitting TRBD1. In germline, CDR1 is LNHDA, CDR2 SQIVND (reference sequence). Unmatched junction bases numbered 9, after V lost 10 bases and J lost 3 bases. The CDR3 sequence is 14 residues long. The CDR3 sequence is CATAQGAVYTEAFF. DNA for the CDR3: TGTGCCACCGCACAGGGGGCAGTTTACACTGAAGCTTTCTTT.

V is TRBV4-1 and J is TRBJ2-7, with 8 bases identical to TRBD2. Germline V gives CDR1 MGHRA, CDR2 YSYEKL. Losses at the gene ends were 0 bases for V and 3 bases for J; bases not matched to a gene: 7. This CDR3 has 16 residues. CDR3 in DNA: TGCGCCAGCAGCCAAGATAGGGAGCGGGGGAGCTACGAGCAGTACTTC. Translating gives CASSQDRERGSYEQYF.

This sequence joins TRBV19 and TRBJ1-5, with D perhaps TRBD1 (6 bases). Trimming pared 5 bases from V and 9 bases from J, leaving 8 bases between. Germline V CDR1 and CDR2: LNHDA, SQIVND (reference sequence). The CDR3 contains 11 residues. The CDR3 DNA sequence: TGTGCCAGTAGTTTACAGGGGCCCCAGCATTTT. Protein product: CASSLQGPQHF.

The chain combines TRBV19 with TRBJ2-3; D not certain. The germline V and J ends were trimmed by 5 bases and 4 bases, with 7 bases remaining between them. The CDR3 loop spans 12 amino acids. CDR1 and CDR2 (germline): LNHDA, SQIVND (reference sequence). CDR3 sequence: CASSLPSDTQYF. The CDR3 DNA follows: TGTGCCAGTAGTCTACCATCAGATACGCAGTATTTT.

This rearrangement joins TRBV7-2 to TRBJ1-4; TRBD1 matches at 7 bases. Trimming took 1 base from V and 5 from J; bases not matched to a gene: 4. The germline gives CDR1 SGHTA, CDR2 FQGNSA. This CDR3 has 15 residues. CDR3 in DNA: TGTGCCAGCAGCTTAGGTCCGGGACAGAATGAAAAACTGTTTTTT. Translation: CASSLGPGQNEKLFF. The whole variable domain, filled in from reference TRBV7-2 and TRBJ1-4, reads GAGVSQSPSNKVTEKGKDVELRCDPISGHTALYWYRQSLGQGLEFLIYFQGNSAPDKSGLPSDRFSAERTGGSVSTLTIQRTQQEDSAVYLCASSLGPGQNEKLFFGSGTQLSVL.